The 3 T cell receptor beta chains below were found in one sample sequenced in a study of blood T cell repertoires in COVID-19. Sequencing used immunoSEQ multiplex PCR; TCRdb keeps in-frame clones, though not all of them. This table holds roughly 200,000 clones, roughly 90% found once. The material sequenced was peripheral blood. Every receptor here comes from a woman aged 40 to 50 who had recovered from COVID-19.

The chain employs TRBV30 and TRBJ2-1; 13 bases are a match to TRBD2. CDR3 length: 16 residues. J was trimmed by 8 bases and V by 0 bases; bases with no gene match: 7. Per the germline V gene, CDR1 is GTSNPN and CDR2 is SVGIG (reference sequence). The CDR3: CAWSVLGLAGVHEQFF. Here the CDR3 DNA reads TGTGCCTGGAGTGTACTCGGACTAGCGGGAGTCCATGAGCAGTTCTTC.

The chain uses TRBV6-5 and TRBJ1-1, with 10 bases matching TRBD1. This CDR3 spans 14 amino acids. The V gene end was trimmed by 2 bases and the J gene end by 4 bases; junction bases not matched to a gene: 1. Germline loops: CDR1 MNHEY, CDR2 SVGAGI. This CDR3 reads CASSYGTGATEAFF. Here the CDR3 DNA reads TGTGCCAGCAGTTACGGGACAGGGGCCACTGAAGCTTTCTTT.

In its sample, this clone was seen a few times. Other DNA sequences in this sample translate to the same CDR3. The chain recombines TRBV19 with TRBJ2-7, with 12 bases lining up with TRBD2. The CDR3 is 13 amino acids. J was trimmed by 2 bases and V by 8 bases; bases with no gene match: 1. The germline gives CDR1 LNHDA, CDR2 SQIVND (reference sequence). CDR3 coding DNA: TGTGCCAGTCGGACTAGCGGGACCTACGAGCAGTACTTC. Translating it yields CASRTSGTYEQYF.